This T cell receptor (beta chain) was captured by sequencing in a study of T cells after yellow fever vaccination. About the study: Researchers used SMART-Seq v4 Ultra Low Input to prepare fractions that had low cell numbers. Study outcomes and limitations: Peaking on day 5 versus 15, the secondary response was faster but weaker. Most primary-vaccination clones reappeared after the booster (around 95% CD4, around 88% CD8).

A few counts support this clonotype. Its antigen remains unknown. TCR cDNA was made by 5'RACE template switching, adding a universal primer site and UMIs. MiXCR, run by TCRdb on the 5' RACE reads, gives a single entry per CDR3 protein. The table includes about 320,000 distinct CDR3 sequences, approximately 4.5% detected once. This CDR3 has 15 amino acids. Trimming removed 6 bases at V and 4 bases at J, with 16 bases between. Germline V lookup: CDR1 LNHDA, CDR2 SQIVND (reference sequence). This rearrangement joins TRBV19 to TRBJ1-5, with D possibly TRBD1 on 5 matching bases. The specimen was PBMCs, collected 15 days after the yellow fever booster vaccination. The clonotype comes from a man aged 18 to 30 who received the YFV17D yellow fever vaccine. The CDR3: CASSPGQSPNQPQHF. The CDR3 DNA follows: TGTGCCAGTAGCCCGGGGCAGTCACCTAATCAGCCCCAGCATTTT.